This paragraph reports one TCR beta chain. Its antigen is undetermined. The Oncomine TCR Beta short-read assay was applied to DNA of cultured CD4+ T cells. TCRdb fed the PCR reads into MiXCR, producing one record per CDR3 protein. The sample gives about 21,000 distinct CDR3 sequences, roughly 34% of which show up once; roughly 4.7% is in the top ten. This sample was taken from a study of vaccination and CD4 T cells after COVID-19. Study background: Sampling after COVID took place at a median of about 91 days (range 35 to 161) following diagnosis. Researchers treated cells with overlapping spike peptides taken from SARS-CoV-2, HCoV-NL63, HCoV-OC43 and HCoV-229E.

The treatment was: roughly 10-day PBMC culture with coronavirus spike peptide pools or control peptides (ViraFEST assay). The CDR3 has 13 amino acids. Germline loops: CDR1 DFQATT, CDR2 SNEGSKA (reference sequence). This sample comprised CD4+ T cells from blood, cultured in vitro, obtained before SARS-CoV-2 vaccination. The genes are TRBV20-1 and TRBJ2-1; no reliable D call. The sequence came from a human donor who had recovered from COVID-19. The CDR3 here is CSLPASSYNEQFF. Here the CDR3 DNA reads TGCAGCCTGCCCGCAAGCTCCTACAATGAGCAGTTCTTC.